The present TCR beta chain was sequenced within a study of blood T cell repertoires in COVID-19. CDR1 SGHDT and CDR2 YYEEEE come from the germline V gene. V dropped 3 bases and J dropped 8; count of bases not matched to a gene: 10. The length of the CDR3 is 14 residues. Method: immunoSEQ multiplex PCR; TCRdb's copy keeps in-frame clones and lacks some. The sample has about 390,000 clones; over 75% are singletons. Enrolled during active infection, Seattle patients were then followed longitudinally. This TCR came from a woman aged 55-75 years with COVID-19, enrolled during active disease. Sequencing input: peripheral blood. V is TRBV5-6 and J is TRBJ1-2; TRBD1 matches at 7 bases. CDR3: CASSSVDRVDGYTF. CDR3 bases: TGTGCCAGCAGCTCCGTCGACAGGGTTGACGGCTACACCTTC.